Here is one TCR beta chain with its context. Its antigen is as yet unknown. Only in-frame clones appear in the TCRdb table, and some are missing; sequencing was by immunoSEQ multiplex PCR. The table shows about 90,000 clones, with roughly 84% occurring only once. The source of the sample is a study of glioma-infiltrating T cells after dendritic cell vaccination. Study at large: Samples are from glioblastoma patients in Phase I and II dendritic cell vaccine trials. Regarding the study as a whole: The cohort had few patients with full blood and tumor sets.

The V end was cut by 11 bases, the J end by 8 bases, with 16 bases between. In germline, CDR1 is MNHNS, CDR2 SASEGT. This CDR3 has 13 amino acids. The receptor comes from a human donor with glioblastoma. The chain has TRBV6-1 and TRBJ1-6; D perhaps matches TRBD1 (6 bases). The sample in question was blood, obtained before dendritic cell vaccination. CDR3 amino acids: CASQLQGDSPLHF. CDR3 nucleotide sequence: TGTGCCTCACAATTACAGGGAGATTCACCCCTCCACTTT.